Here is one T cell receptor (beta chain) with its context. The sample belongs to a study of blood T cell repertoires in COVID-19. In the authors' methods: The assay estimated nucleated cells by amplifying reference gene primers. This table comes from immunoSEQ multiplex PCR, and its TCRdb copy is limited to in-frame clones, with some not included. The DNA gave D and trimming, while V, J and clone size come from that table. Of 120,000 or so clones listed, roughly 84% are singletons. V shed 2 bases and J shed 2 bases, with 10 bases lying between them. Looked up from germline, CDR1 is MNHEY and CDR2 is SVGAGI. The CDR3 consists of 14 residues.

The chain couples TRBV6-5 to TRBJ2-7, with a tentative D call TRBD1 (5 bases). This sequence was found in a man in his fifties or sixties with acute or convalescent COVID-19. The sample consisted of peripheral blood. The DNA for the CDR3 is TGTGCCAGCAGTTACGGTTTCAGGGCCTACGAGCAGTACTTC. Translating gives CASSYGFRAYEQYF.